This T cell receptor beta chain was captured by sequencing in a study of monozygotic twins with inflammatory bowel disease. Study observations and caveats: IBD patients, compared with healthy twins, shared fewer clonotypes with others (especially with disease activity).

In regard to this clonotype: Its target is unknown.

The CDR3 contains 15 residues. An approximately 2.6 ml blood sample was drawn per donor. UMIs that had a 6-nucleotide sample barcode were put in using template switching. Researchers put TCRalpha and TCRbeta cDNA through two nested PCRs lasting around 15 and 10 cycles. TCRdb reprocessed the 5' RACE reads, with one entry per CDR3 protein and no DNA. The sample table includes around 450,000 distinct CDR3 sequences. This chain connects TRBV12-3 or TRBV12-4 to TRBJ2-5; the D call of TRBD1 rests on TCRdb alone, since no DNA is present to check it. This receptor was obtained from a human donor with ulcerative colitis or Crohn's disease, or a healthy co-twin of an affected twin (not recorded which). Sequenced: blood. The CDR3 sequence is CASRSTDPYQETQYF.